This passage covers 19 T cell receptor beta chains from one sample sequenced in a study of T cells expressing NK-cell markers (dated by TCRdb to about 2020). The receptor library was made with 5' RACE. Reads for this sample came from an Illumina HiSeq 2000. Following reprocessing of the reads by TCRdb, the data hold one row per CDR3 protein sequence and no DNA is available. The sample table gives fewer than 300,000 distinct CDR3 sequences. The biggest ten clones account for more than 3.5% of the sample. The specimen sequenced was blood T cells: a sorted CD56 or NKG2C T cell subset, CD4+ or CD8+ T cells, or bulk PBMC T cells (not recorded which). The origin of the receptors is a woman between 18 and 70 years old in good health.

The chain employs TRBV7-9 and TRBJ2-5. CDR3 length: 15 residues. Germline lookup yields CDR1 SEHNR and CDR2 FQNEAQ (reference sequence). The CDR3 sequence: CASSLDLRQKETQYF.

The chain links TRBV3-1 to TRBJ1-1; TCRdb outputs TRBD1, but without DNA this stays unchecked. CDR1 is LGHDT, CDR2 YNNKEL, per germline (reference sequence). The CDR3 has 14 amino acids. This CDR3 is CASSLAPVTGAAFF.

The chain carries TRBV12-3 or TRBV12-4 and TRBJ2-7. The CDR3 is 12 amino acids. The CDR3 sequence is CASSLAQYEQYF.

This CDR3 reads CASSPRTRGPSSYNEQFF. This chain uses TRBV4-3 with TRBJ2-1; the D call of TRBD1 rests on TCRdb alone, since no DNA is present to check it. Germline loops: CDR1 LGHNA, CDR2 YSLEER. The CDR3 sequence is 18 residues long.

The V gene is TRBV29-1, the J gene TRBJ2-5; with no DNA, the TCRdb D assignment of TRBD1 cannot be verified. Per germline, CDR1 SQVTM and CDR2 ANQGSEA. The CDR3 is made up of 16 amino acids. Here the CDR3 reads CSVVLGRGLVQETQYF.

This chain joins TRBV20-1 and TRBJ2-1; lacking DNA, the TRBD2 call made by TCRdb goes unchecked. Germline V lookup: CDR1 DFQATT, CDR2 SNEGSKA (reference sequence). The CDR3 has 18 amino acids. This CDR3 is CSARRTSGGRPRNNEQFF.

This chain uses TRBV6-1 with TRBJ1-2; absent DNA, TCRdb's TRBD1 call cannot be checked. CDR3 length equals 18 residues. Germline CDR1 and CDR2: MNHNS and SASEGT. The CDR3 loop is CASSGTTGIRGANYGYTF.

The chain links TRBV7-9 to TRBJ2-3; TCRdb reports TRBD2, a call that lacks DNA to check it against. The CDR3 is 14 amino acids. Germline assignment: CDR1 SEHNR and CDR2 FQNEAQ (reference sequence). CDR3 region: CASSFERGTDTQYF. The full variable domain, completed using reference TRBV7-9 and TRBJ2-3, is DTGVSQNPRHKITKRGQNVTFRCDPISEHNRLYWYRQTLGQGPEFLTYFQNEAQLEKSRLLSDRFSAERPKGSFSTLEIQRTEQGDSAMYLCASSFERGTDTQYFGPGTRLTVL.

This rearrangement joins TRBV19 to TRBJ1-1. The CDR3 length is 12 residues. Germline loops: CDR1 LNHDA, CDR2 SQIVND (reference sequence). The CDR3 here is CASKRGHTEAFF.

V and J are TRBV12-3 or TRBV12-4 and TRBJ1-6; TCRdb selects TRBD1, and the lack of DNA leaves this call unchecked. This CDR3 comprises 13 residues. The CDR3 sequence: CASGTDGDSPLHF.

This chain connects TRBV12-3 or TRBV12-4 to TRBJ2-3; TCRdb returns TRBD1, unconfirmable since there is no DNA. The CDR3 spans 14 residues. CDR3 sequence: CASRVQGHRDTQYF.

The rearrangement uses TRBV30 and TRBJ1-3. The V gene's germline CDR1 is GTSNPN and CDR2 SVGIG (reference sequence). This CDR3 contains 11 residues. CDR3 amino acids: CAWSYENTIYF.

The chain recombines TRBV18 with TRBJ2-1; TCRdb's assignment of TRBD1 cannot be checked, as there is no DNA. This CDR3 contains 16 residues. Germline loops: CDR1 KGHSH, CDR2 LQKENI. This CDR3 is CASSPGGQGALGEQFF.

V and J are TRBV24-1 and TRBJ2-5; as DNA is missing, the TRBD1 call by TCRdb cannot be tested. The CDR3 consists of 14 residues. Germline V gives CDR1 KGHDR, CDR2 SFDVKD. The CDR3 spells CATSRRGAQETQYF.

The J gene is TRBJ1-2, the V gene TRBV24-1; the TRBD1 assignment by TCRdb is unverifiable without DNA. Germline V gives CDR1 KGHDR, CDR2 SFDVKD. This CDR3 contains 15 residues. The CDR3 is CATSEAGTGNYGYTF.

The chain employs TRBV12-3 or TRBV12-4 and TRBJ1-4; as DNA is missing, the TRBD1 call by TCRdb cannot be tested. The CDR3 loop spans 14 amino acids. CDR3 sequence: CASSLGASNEKLFF.

Frequency places this clonotype as medium-sized. The V and J genes are TRBV29-1 and TRBJ2-7; lacking DNA, the TRBD2 call made by TCRdb goes unchecked. CDR1 and CDR2 from the germline V gene are SQVTM and ANQGSEA. The CDR3 extends over 14 amino acids. CDR3 residues: CSVFGGISSYEQYF.

The rearrangement joins TRBV14 to TRBJ2-3; TCRdb calls TRBD1, which cannot be checked without DNA. The CDR3 extends over 17 amino acids. The germline CDR1 and CDR2 sequences are SGHDN and FVKESK. The CDR3 spells CASSQVIGQGSTDTQYF.

The chain joins TRBV29-1 to TRBJ1-2; TCRdb picks TRBD1, but there is no DNA to check that call. The CDR3 sequence is 11 residues long. Germline CDR1 SQVTM, CDR2 ANQGSEA. This CDR3 is CSVGGTDGYTF.